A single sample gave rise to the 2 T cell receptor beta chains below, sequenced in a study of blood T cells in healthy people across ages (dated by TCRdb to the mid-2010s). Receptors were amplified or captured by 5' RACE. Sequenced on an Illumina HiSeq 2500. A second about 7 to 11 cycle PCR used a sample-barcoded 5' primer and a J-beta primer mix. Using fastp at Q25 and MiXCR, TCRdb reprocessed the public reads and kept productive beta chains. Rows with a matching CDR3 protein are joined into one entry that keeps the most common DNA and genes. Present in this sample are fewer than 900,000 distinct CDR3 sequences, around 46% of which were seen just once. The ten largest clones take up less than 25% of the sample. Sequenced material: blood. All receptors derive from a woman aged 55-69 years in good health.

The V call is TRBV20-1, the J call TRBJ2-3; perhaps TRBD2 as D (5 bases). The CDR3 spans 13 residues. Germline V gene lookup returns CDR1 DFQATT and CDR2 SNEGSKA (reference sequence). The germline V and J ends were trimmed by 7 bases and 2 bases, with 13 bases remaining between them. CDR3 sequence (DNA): TGCAGTGTCCGGACTTCCTCCACAGATACGCAGTATTTT. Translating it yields CSVRTSSTDTQYF.

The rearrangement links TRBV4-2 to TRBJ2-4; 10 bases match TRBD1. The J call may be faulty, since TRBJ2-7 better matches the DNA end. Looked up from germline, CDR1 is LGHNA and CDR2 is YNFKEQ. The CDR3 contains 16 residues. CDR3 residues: CASSRPPGQGSDEQYF. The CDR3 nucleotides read TGTGCCAGCAGCCGACCCCCGGGACAGGGGTCTGACGAGCAGTACTTC.